A selection of T cell receptor beta chains follows, all from one sample in a study of response to subunit inactivated influenza vaccine. MiXCR, run by TCRdb on the RT-PCR reads, gives a single entry per CDR3 protein. The profile shows about 800,000 distinct CDR3 sequences, 20% to 25% of them singletons. The sequences come from PBMCs from blood, collected more than 4 days after vaccination. The source of these receptors is a man aged 50-60 years who received an inactivated influenza vaccine. CDR3s include the opening cysteine and the closing phenylalanine or tryptophan. A D gene is named only where the DNA matches it firmly. Clone size is given for some rows only: seen once, a few or many times, or a class if the clone is expanded.

TRBV2	-	11	-	TRBJ1-2	CANGLNYGYTF	TGTGCCAACGGACTCAACTATGGCTACACCTTC
TRBV20-1	-	13	-	TRBJ1-2	CSAGTAARYGYTF	TGCAGTGCGGGGACCGCCGCTAGGTATGGCTACACCTTC
TRBV20-1	TRBD1	12	-	TRBJ2-7	CSARNRGWKQYF	TGCAGTGCTAGGAACAGGGGCTGGAAGCAGTACTTC
TRBV6-1	TRBD2	16	few	TRBJ2-3	CASRQLAGGPTDTQYF	TGTGCCAGCAGACAACTAGCGGGAGGGCCGACAGATACGCAGTATTTT
TRBV7-2	-	16	-	TRBJ2-3	CAGSLVGGGGTDTQYF	TGTGCCGGCAGCTTAGTAGGAGGTGGCGGCACAGATACGCAGTATTTT
TRBV7-9	-	13	few	TRBJ2-1	CASSFVGLSEQFF	TGTGCCAGCAGCTTTGTGGGTTTGAGTGAGCAGTTCTTC
TRBV6-2/TRBV6-3	TRBD2	15	few	TRBJ2-7	CASRYTGTSGREQYF	TGTGCCAGCAGATACACCGGGACTAGCGGGCGAGAGCAGTACTTC
TRBV11-2	TRBD2	22	few	TRBJ2-1	CASSLDTSGRYRTKSSYNEQFF	TGTGCCAGCAGCTTAGATACTAGCGGGAGATATAGGACTAAAAGCTCCTACAATGAGCAGTTCTTC
TRBV24-1	TRBD1	14	few	TRBJ2-3	CATSDKGAGDTQYF	TGTGCCACCAGTGATAAGGGGGCGGGTGATACGCAGTATTTT
TRBV5-1	TRBD1	18	-	TRBJ2-7	CASSLRSKTGTGSYEQYF	TGCGCCAGCAGCTTAAGGTCCAAAACCGGGACAGGCTCCTACGAGCAGTACTTC
TRBV7-9	TRBD2	16	few	TRBJ2-3	CASSQRTSGGTDTQYF	TGTGCCAGCAGCCAACGGACTAGCGGGGGGACAGATACGCAGTATTTT
TRBV20-1	TRBD1	17	-	TRBJ2-5	CSARIAGGNGYQETQYF	TGCAGTGCTAGAATCGCAGGGGGCAACGGGTACCAAGAGACCCAGTACTTC
TRBV6-5	-	17	-	TRBJ2-6	CASSSGISPSGANVLTF	TGTGCCAGCAGTTCAGGGATTTCCCCCTCTGGGGCCAACGTCCTGACTTTC
TRBV6-6	-	12	few	TRBJ2-1	CASSRLVSEQFF	TGTGCCAGCAGTCGACTAGTGAGTGAGCAGTTCTTC
TRBV7-2	TRBD1	16	few	TRBJ2-7	CASSLFGTGAGYEQYF	TGTGCCAGCAGCTTATTTGGGACAGGGGCGGGCTACGAGCAGTACTTC
TRBV5-5	-	13	-	TRBJ2-1	CASSFASYNEQFF	TGTGCCAGCAGCTTTGCTAGTTACAATGAGCAGTTCTTC
TRBV7-9	TRBD1	13	-	TRBJ2-1	CASSQQGTNEQFF	TGTGCCAGCAGCCAACAGGGGACCAATGAGCAGTTCTTC
TRBV15	TRBD2	15	few	TRBJ2-1	CATSPLAGVVNEQFF	TGTGCCACCAGCCCACTAGCGGGAGTAGTTAATGAGCAGTTCTTC
TRBV20-1	-	13	few	TRBJ2-3	CSATQATTDTQYF	TGCAGTGCTACGCAAGCGACCACAGATACGCAGTATTTT
TRBV29-1	-	11	-	TRBJ2-7	CSVFTGYEQYF	TGCAGCGTTTTTACAGGGTACGAGCAGTACTTC
TRBV5-1	TRBD2	14	many	TRBJ2-1	CASSSRSGDNEQFF	TGCGCCAGCAGCTCTCGTAGCGGGGACAATGAGCAGTTCTTC
TRBV4-3	TRBD2	15	many	TRBJ2-2	CASSRLAGAPGELFF	TGCGCCAGCAGCCGACTAGCGGGAGCCCCCGGGGAGCTGTTTTTT
TRBV6-5	-	14	-	TRBJ2-7	CASSSHPQTVEQYF	TGTGCCAGCAGTTCTCACCCTCAGACTGTCGAGCAGTACTTC
TRBV12-3/TRBV12-4	-	17	-	TRBJ2-5	CASSLIARAGPHETQYF	TGTGCCAGCAGTTTAATTGCCCGGGCAGGGCCCCACGAGACCCAGTACTTC
TRBV14	-	14	-	TRBJ2-7	CASSHQVKLDEQYF	TGTGCCAGCAGCCACCAGGTGAAGTTAGACGAGCAGTACTTC
TRBV28	-	15	-	TRBJ2-6	CASRNPVSGANVLTF	TGTGCCAGCAGAAATCCCGTTTCTGGGGCCAACGTCCTGACTTTC
TRBV7-2	-	12	few	TRBJ1-5	CASSWDRRPQHF	TGTGCCAGCAGCTGGGACCGACGGCCCCAGCATTTT
TRBV12-3/TRBV12-4	-	12	-	TRBJ2-1	CASRTTGYEQFF	TGTGCCAGCAGAACGACGGGTTATGAGCAGTTCTTC
TRBV6-4	-	14	few	TRBJ1-1	CASSDSVGDTEAFF	TGTGCCAGCAGTGACTCGGTAGGGGACACTGAAGCTTTCTTT
TRBV7-2	TRBD1	14	few	TRBJ2-7	CASSFLGQGYEQYF	TGTGCCAGCAGCTTTTTGGGACAGGGCTACGAGCAGTACTTC
TRBV7-6	-	15	-	TRBJ1-1	CASSRAPLGNTEAFF	TGTGCCAGCAGCCGGGCCCCTTTGGGGAACACTGAAGCTTTCTTT
TRBV6-1	-	14	-	TRBJ2-7	CASRRSLGSYEQYF	TGTGCCAGCCGGAGGAGTTTGGGTTCCTACGAGCAGTACTTC
TRBV15	TRBD2	15	few	TRBJ2-2	CATSLAGEDTGELFF	TGTGCCACCAGCCTAGCGGGAGAGGACACCGGGGAGCTGTTTTTT
TRBV10-3	-	16	many	TRBJ1-3	CATFDPTGTTGNTIYF	TGTGCCACCTTCGACCCCACGGGTACTACTGGAAACACCATATATTTT
TRBV18	-	14	-	TRBJ2-3	CASSTRTTRDTQYF	TGTGCCAGCTCAACTAGGACAACCCGGGATACGCAGTATTTT
TRBV20-1	TRBD2	15	-	TRBJ2-1	CSAPLAGGSYNEQFF	TGCAGTGCGCCACTAGCGGGAGGCTCTTACAATGAGCAGTTCTTC
TRBV5-5	-	16	-	TRBJ2-1	CASSLSLGATWNEQFF	TGTGCCAGCAGCTTATCACTGGGGGCAACCTGGAATGAGCAGTTCTTC
TRBV6-5	-	18	few	TRBJ2-6	CASSYYGTSRSGANVLTF	TGTGCCAGCAGTTACTACGGGACATCCCGCTCTGGGGCCAACGTCCTGACTTTC
TRBV6-5	-	16	few	TRBJ2-1	CASSYSKLGSYNEQFF	TGTGCCAGCAGTTACTCGAAGTTGGGGTCCTACAATGAGCAGTTCTTC
TRBV7-2	-	15	-	TRBJ2-3	CASSQRPLSTDTQYF	TGTGCCAGCAGTCAAAGGCCCCTTAGCACAGATACGCAGTATTTT
TRBV5-1	TRBD2	16	-	TRBJ2-3	CASSAGTSAYADTQYF	TGCGCCAGCAGCGCCGGGACTAGCGCGTACGCAGATACGCAGTATTTT
TRBV20-1	TRBD2	12	few	TRBJ2-7	CRTSGSSYEQYF	TGCCGCACTAGCGGGAGTTCCTACGAGCAGTACTTC